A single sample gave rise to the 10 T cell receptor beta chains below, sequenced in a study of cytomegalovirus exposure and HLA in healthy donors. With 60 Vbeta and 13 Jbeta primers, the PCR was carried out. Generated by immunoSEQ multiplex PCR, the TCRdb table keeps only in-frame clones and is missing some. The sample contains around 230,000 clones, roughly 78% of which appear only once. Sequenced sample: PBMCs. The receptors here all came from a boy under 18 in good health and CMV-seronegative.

CDR3 DNA: TGTGCCAGCAGCCCTGCCTTTGGCGGCTACACCTTC. Translated: CASSPAFGGYTF. This chain links TRBV5-8 with TRBJ1-2; no firm D call. This CDR3 has 12 residues. Trimming left V 4 bases short and J 8 bases short, with 12 bases between. Germline values: CDR1 SGHTS, CDR2 YDEGEE. The complete variable domain, with remaining parts taken from reference TRBV5-8 and TRBJ1-2, reads EAGVTQSPTHLIKTRGQQATLRCSPISGHTSVYWYQQALGLGLQFLLWYDEGEERNRGNFPPRFSGRQFPNYSSELNVNALELEDSALYLCASSPAFGGYTFGSGTRLTVV.

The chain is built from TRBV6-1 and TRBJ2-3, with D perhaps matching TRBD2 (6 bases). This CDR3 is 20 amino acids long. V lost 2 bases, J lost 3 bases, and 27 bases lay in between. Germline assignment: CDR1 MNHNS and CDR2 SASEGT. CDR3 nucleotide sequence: TGTGCCAGCAGTGAAACACCCCGGGGGTACCAGCCAGGGAGGACAGATACGCAGTATTTT. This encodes CASSETPRGYQPGRTDTQYF.

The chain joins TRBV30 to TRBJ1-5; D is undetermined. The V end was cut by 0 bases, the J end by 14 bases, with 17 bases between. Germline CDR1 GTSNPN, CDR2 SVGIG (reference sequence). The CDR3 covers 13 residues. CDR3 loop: CAWSVDRAGTKHF. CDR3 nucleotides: TGTGCCTGGAGTGTTGATAGGGCGGGCACGAAGCATTTT.

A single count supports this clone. This chain's CDR3 is CASSLIAGTDTQYF. The CDR3 nucleotides read TGTGCCAGCAGCTTAATCGCGGGCACAGATACGCAGTATTTT. V is TRBV7-3 and J is TRBJ2-3; D not resolved. The germline CDR1 and CDR2 sequences are SGHTA and FQGTGA. The CDR3 has 14 amino acids. V lost 1 base, J lost 1 base, and 6 bases lay in between.

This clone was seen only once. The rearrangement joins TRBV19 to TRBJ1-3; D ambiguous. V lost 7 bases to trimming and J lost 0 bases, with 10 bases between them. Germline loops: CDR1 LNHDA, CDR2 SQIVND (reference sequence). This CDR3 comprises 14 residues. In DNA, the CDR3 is TGTGCCAGTACGGGGTCCGTCTCTGGAAACACCATATATTTT. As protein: CASTGSVSGNTIYF.

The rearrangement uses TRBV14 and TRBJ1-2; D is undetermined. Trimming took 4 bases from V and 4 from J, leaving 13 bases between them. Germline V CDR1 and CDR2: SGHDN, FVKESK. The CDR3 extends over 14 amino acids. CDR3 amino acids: CASSPGRSSYGYTF. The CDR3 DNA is TGTGCCAGCAGCCCTGGGAGGTCCAGCTATGGCTACACCTTC.

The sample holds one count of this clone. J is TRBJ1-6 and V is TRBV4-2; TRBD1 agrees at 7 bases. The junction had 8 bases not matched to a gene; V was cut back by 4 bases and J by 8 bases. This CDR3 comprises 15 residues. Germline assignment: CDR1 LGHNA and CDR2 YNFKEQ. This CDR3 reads CASSRRTGLDSPLHF. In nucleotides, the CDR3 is TGTGCCAGCAGCCGCCGGACAGGCCTTGATTCACCCCTCCACTTT.

The CDR3, as DNA: TGTGCCTGGAGTGGTTTGTTCGCGGACAGGGCGAGAGGCTACACCTTC. This gives the protein CAWSGLFADRARGYTF. The chain combines TRBV30 with TRBJ1-2; 8 bases fit TRBD1. V was clipped by 1 base and J by 8 bases; unmatched bases: 15. The CDR3 is made up of 16 amino acids. In germline, CDR1 is GTSNPN, CDR2 SVGIG (reference sequence).

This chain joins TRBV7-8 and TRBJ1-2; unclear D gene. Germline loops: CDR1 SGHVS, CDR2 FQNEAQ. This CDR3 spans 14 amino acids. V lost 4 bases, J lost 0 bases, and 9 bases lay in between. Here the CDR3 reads CASSSRETNYGYTF. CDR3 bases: TGTGCCAGCAGCTCCCGGGAGACTAACTATGGCTACACCTTC.

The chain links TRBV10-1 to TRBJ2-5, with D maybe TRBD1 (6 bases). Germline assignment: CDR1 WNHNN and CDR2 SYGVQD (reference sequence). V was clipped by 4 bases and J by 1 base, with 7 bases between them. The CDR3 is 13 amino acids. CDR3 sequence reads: CASSAGAQETQYF. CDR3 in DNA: TGCGCCAGCAGTGCAGGGGCCCAAGAGACCCAGTACTTC.